Each of the 21 T cell receptor beta chains below was sequenced from the same sample in a study of monozygotic twins with cystic fibrosis. Libraries were prepared by immunoSEQ multiplex PCR; TCRdb keeps only in-frame clonotypes and omits some of them. Of about 32,000 clones in the sample, around 90% were seen once. Specimen: blood. The receptors here all came from a girl aged 2 to 9 with cystic fibrosis.

This clone was recorded once. This sequence joins TRBV18 and TRBJ1-1; D might be TRBD1 (6 bases). This CDR3 contains 18 residues. Looked up from germline, CDR1 is KGHSH and CDR2 is LQKENI. V was pared by 3 bases and J by 4 bases, with 24 bases between. CDR3 bases: TGTGCCAGCTCACCTACTACCGGGTACAGGGTGAACATCACTGAAGCTTTCTTT. Translated, it gives CASSPTTGYRVNITEAFF.

The CDR3 DNA follows: TGTGCCAGCAGCTCGGACAGACTCACAGATACGCAGTATTTT. It is translated as CASSSDRLTDTQYF. The chain combines TRBV5-4 with TRBJ2-3; TRBD1 might be the D (6 bases). This CDR3 contains 14 residues. CDR1 SGHNT and CDR2 YYREEE come from the germline V gene (reference sequence). V was pared by 3 bases and J by 2 bases, with 10 bases between.

This chain links TRBV4-1 with TRBJ1-5, with TRBD1 as a possible D gene (6 bases). In germline, CDR1 is MGHRA, CDR2 YSYEKL. The CDR3 contains 21 residues. V lost 2 bases and J lost 0, with 26 bases in between. Written as DNA, the CDR3 is TGCGCCAGCAGCCAATACATCCGACAGGCAACCCTCACCGATAGCAATCAGCCCCAGCATTTT. Encoded protein: CASSQYIRQATLTDSNQPQHF.

The chain combines TRBV5-4 with TRBJ2-1, with 8 bases aligning to TRBD2. Germline V gives CDR1 SGHNT, CDR2 YYREEE (reference sequence). The CDR3 is 14 amino acids. The J segment lost 6 bases and the V segment lost 3 bases, leaving 5 bases of the junction unmatched. This CDR3 is CASSSGLETNEQFF. DNA for the CDR3: TGTGCCAGCAGCTCGGGACTAGAGACCAATGAGCAGTTCTTC.

This clone was counted a single time. This chain links TRBV29-1 with TRBJ1-2; D perhaps matches TRBD1 (6 bases). Germline V gene data show CDR1 as SQVTM and CDR2 as ANQGSEA. The CDR3 consists of 14 residues. Trimming pared 1 base from V and 1 base from J, leaving 10 bases between. DNA of the CDR3: TGCAGCGTTGAAGGCAGGGGCCTTAACTATGGCTACACCTTC. Translation gives CSVEGRGLNYGYTF.

This rearrangement joins TRBV7-8 to TRBJ2-3; TRBD1 matches at 7 bases. Germline CDR1 is SGHVS and CDR2 is FQNEAQ. V shed 4 bases and J 0 bases; nucleotides not matched to a gene: 4. The CDR3 runs 15 residues. CDR3 coding DNA: TGTGCCAGCAGCTGGACAGGACCTAGCACAGATACGCAGTATTTT. Protein sequence: CASSWTGPSTDTQYF.

Only a few counts were recorded for this clone. DNA of the CDR3: TGCAGCGCCACCCGCGGTTCCACAGATACGCAGTATTTT. This codes for CSATRGSTDTQYF. The chain recombines TRBV29-1 with TRBJ2-3; D uncertain. The germline V and J ends were trimmed by 7 bases and 2 bases, with 13 bases remaining between them. The CDR3 has 13 amino acids. Per germline, CDR1 SQVTM and CDR2 ANQGSEA.

This chain joins TRBV7-9 and TRBJ2-7; a weak D match, TRBD1 (6 bases). V was shortened by 2 bases and J by 2 bases, with 13 bases between the two germline ends. The CDR3 is made up of 15 amino acids. Germline CDR1 and CDR2: SEHNR and FQNEAQ (reference sequence). This chain's CDR3 is CASSLPPGDPYEQYF. DNA of the CDR3: TGTGCCAGCAGCTTACCCCCAGGGGACCCCTACGAGCAGTACTTC.

CDR3 in DNA: TGTGCCAGCAGTTTACCGTCCCGAGGGAATGAGCAGTTCTTC. Its protein product is CASSLPSRGNEQFF. The chain has TRBV28 and TRBJ2-1; tentatively, D is TRBD2 (5 bases). Germline assignment: CDR1 MDHEN and CDR2 SYDVKM. CDR3 length: 14 amino acids. V lost 2 bases and J lost 7, with 12 bases in between.

The chain is built from TRBV6-1 and TRBJ2-1; perhaps TRBD2 as D (7 bases). The CDR3 is 15 amino acids. V was clipped by 6 bases and J by 6 bases, with 18 bases between them. Germline CDR1 is MNHNS and CDR2 is SASEGT. This chain's CDR3 is CASRDGRGASNEQFF. As DNA, the CDR3 is TGTGCCAGCAGGGATGGACGGGGGGCCAGCAATGAGCAGTTCTTC.

The chain has TRBV4-1 and TRBJ2-3, with D maybe TRBD2 (7 bases). The germline V gene encodes CDR1 MGHRA and CDR2 YSYEKL. The CDR3 is 16 amino acids. Deletions cut 1 base from V and 1 base from J, with 12 bases between. The CDR3 DNA sequence: TGCGCCAGCAGCCAAGTGGGGGGGCATGGCACAGATACGCAGTATTTT. Protein sequence: CASSQVGGHGTDTQYF.

The chain employs TRBV29-1 and TRBJ1-1; D not certain. The CDR3 is 15 residues long. V was shortened by 3 bases and J by 2 bases, with 16 bases between the two germline ends. Germline lookup yields CDR1 SQVTM and CDR2 ANQGSEA. The CDR3 loop is CSVDLNPGPNTEAFF. The CDR3 nucleotides read TGCAGCGTTGACCTAAACCCGGGCCCAAACACTGAAGCTTTCTTT. The full variable domain, rest sourced from reference TRBV29-1 and TRBJ1-1, is SAVISQKPSRDICQRGTSLTIQCQVDSQVTMMFWYRQQPGQSLTLIATANQGSEATYESGFVIDKFPISRPNLTFSTLTVSNMSPEDSSIYLCSVDLNPGPNTEAFFGQGTRLTVV.

The V call is TRBV6-6, the J call TRBJ2-7; D is possibly TRBD2 (5 bases). Germline V gives CDR1 MNHNY, CDR2 SVGAGI (reference sequence). Trimming took 0 bases from V and 1 from J, leaving 13 bases between them. This CDR3 is built from 16 residues. The CDR3 loop reads CASSYSVRTHSYEQYF. The CDR3 nucleotides read TGTGCCAGCAGTTACTCGGTACGGACTCATTCCTACGAGCAGTACTTC.

The gene calls are TRBV7-2 and TRBJ2-5; 9 positions match TRBD2. The V and J ends lost 1 base and 2 bases, in that order; junction bases with no gene match: 5. CDR3 length equals 16 residues. In germline, CDR1 is SGHTA, CDR2 FQGNSA. CDR3 bases: TGTGCCAGCAGCTTAGGTGTTAGCGGGGGTCAAGAGACCCAGTACTTC. This translates into CASSLGVSGGQETQYF.

This rearrangement joins TRBV7-8 to TRBJ2-1; perhaps D is TRBD1 or TRBD2 (5 bases each). This CDR3 comprises 14 residues. CDR1 and CDR2 (germline): SGHVS, FQNEAQ. V lost 7 bases and J 3 bases, leaving 13 bases between the germline ends. The CDR3 sequence is CASTRGAGYNEQFF. The DNA of the CDR3 is TGTGCCAGCACCCGAGGGGCGGGCTACAATGAGCAGTTCTTC.

The chain combines TRBV10-3 with TRBJ1-1, with D unclear. CDR1 and CDR2 (germline): ENHRY, SYGVKD. Trimming left V 3 bases short and J 0 bases short, with 17 bases between. The CDR3 loop spans 17 amino acids. Written as DNA, the CDR3 is TGTGCCATCAGTGACAGAAACCCCCCTTCCATGAACACTGAAGCTTTCTTT. It is translated as CAISDRNPPSMNTEAFF.

This chain uses TRBV27 with TRBJ2-4, with TRBD1 matching 9 bases. Germline lookup yields CDR1 MNHEY and CDR2 SMNVEV (reference sequence). Trimming removed 6 bases from V and 6 bases from J; junction bases left unmatched: 9. The CDR3 covers 15 residues. Here the CDR3 DNA reads TGTGCCAGCAGCCCCGGGACAGGGACTCGAAACATTCAGTACTTC. Its translation: CASSPGTGTRNIQYF.

This chain joins TRBV27 and TRBJ2-7; D unresolved. Trimming cost V 5 bases and J 1 base, with 15 bases left between them. Per germline, CDR1 MNHEY and CDR2 SMNVEV (reference sequence). The CDR3 is made up of 15 amino acids. The CDR3 protein is CASSTYPGGSYEQYF. In nucleotides, the CDR3 is TGTGCCAGCAGTACCTATCCGGGTGGATCCTACGAGCAGTACTTC.

The chain links TRBV28 to TRBJ2-1, with 13 bases that match TRBD2. The CDR3 extends over 17 amino acids. Germline CDR1 and CDR2: MDHEN and SYDVKM. V was clipped by 5 bases and J by 4 bases; unmatched bases: 8. The CDR3 here is CASSPGLAGVRYNEQFF. The DNA of the CDR3 is TGTGCCAGCAGTCCCGGACTAGCGGGAGTGAGGTACAATGAGCAGTTCTTC.

This chain connects TRBV7-8 to TRBJ2-1; tentatively, D is TRBD1 (6 bases). The CDR3 sequence is 17 residues long. CDR1 is SGHVS and CDR2 is FQNEAQ in the germline V gene. Trimming shortened V by 5 bases and J by 2 bases, and 19 bases separated the two germline ends. CDR3 in amino acids: CASSQPPGHRTYNEQFF. The CDR3 DNA reads as TGTGCCAGCAGCCAACCTCCGGGACACAGGACCTACAATGAGCAGTTCTTC.

This rearrangement joins TRBV20-1 to TRBJ2-1, with D unclear. CDR1 and CDR2 from the germline V gene are DFQATT and SNEGSKA (reference sequence). This CDR3 is built from 11 residues. V was trimmed by 1 base and J by 9 bases, leaving 7 bases between them. The CDR3 DNA reads as TGCAGTGCTAGAGTCTCGGCTGAGCAGTTCTTC. It translates to CSARVSAEQFF.